These T cell receptor beta chains were read from a single sample in a study of CD8 T cells in Susac syndrome. TCRdb ran MiXCR on the immunoSEQ multiplex PCR reads and lists one entry per CDR3 protein. The table shows 350,000 to 550,000 distinct CDR3 sequences, with 85% to 90% occurring only once. The source material was CD8+ T cells from PBMCs. Source of these receptors: a human donor with multiple sclerosis. The CDR3 runs from the conserved cysteine through the conserved F or W. A D gene is named only where the DNA matches it firmly. Some rows have no size entry. The others give once, few or many, or a class for an expanded clone.

V gene,CDR3 length,J gene,D gene,clone size,CDR3 protein,CDR3 DNA
TRBV27,14,TRBJ2-3,.,.,CASSLLGASDTQYF,TGTGCCAGCAGTTTATTAGGGGCTTCAGATACGCAGTATTTT
TRBV24-1,13,TRBJ1-1,.,.,CATEPLQDTEAFF,TGTGCCACCGAACCGTTACAGGACACTGAAGCTTTCTTT
TRBV5-1,14,TRBJ2-2,TRBD1,.,CASSSGQGYGELFF,TGCGCCAGCAGCTCGGGACAGGGGTACGGGGAGCTGTTTTTT
TRBV4-1,18,TRBJ2-3,TRBD1,.,CASSQDQGGQGAQDTQYF,TGCGCCAGCAGCCAAGATCAAGGCGGACAGGGGGCCCAAGATACGCAGTATTTT
TRBV6-1,19,TRBJ2-5,.,once,CASSGTGGWGLAVQETQYF,TGTGCCAGCAGTGGGACAGGGGGCTGGGGACTAGCGGTCCAAGAGACCCAGTACTTC
TRBV6-5,13,TRBJ1-1,.,.,CASSYKSGTEAFF,TGTGCCAGCAGTTACAAGTCGGGAACTGAAGCTTTCTTT
TRBV7-6,16,TRBJ2-5,TRBD2,.,CASSTGLAGNKETQYF,TGTGCCAGCAGCACCGGACTAGCGGGGAACAAAGAGACCCAGTACTTC
TRBV28,15,TRBJ1-1,.,once,CASSYREFRTTEAFF,TGTGCCAGCAGTTACAGGGAATTCCGTACCACTGAAGCTTTCTTT
TRBV30,14,TRBJ2-1,TRBD1,once,CAWEPGTDYNEQFF,TGTGCCTGGGAACCCGGGACAGACTACAATGAGCAGTTCTTC
TRBV7-9,12,TRBJ2-7,.,few,CASSPESAEQYF,TGTGCCAGCAGCCCCGAATCAGCCGAGCAGTACTTC
TRBV7-6,13,TRBJ2-7,.,.,CASSLAAGREQYF,TGTGCCAGCAGCTTAGCGGCAGGGCGCGAGCAGTACTTC
TRBV4-1,13,TRBJ2-5,.,.,CASSQAQPGTQYF,TGCGCCAGCAGCCAAGCACAGCCCGGAACCCAGTACTTC
TRBV30,14,TRBJ1-2,.,.,CAWSAVAGGYGYTF,TGTGCCTGGAGTGCCGTCGCGGGGGGCTATGGCTACACCTTC
TRBV29-1,13,TRBJ1-1,.,.,CSIHTEGNTEAFF,TGCAGCATACACACGGAAGGGAACACTGAAGCTTTCTTT
TRBV25-1,13,TRBJ1-5,.,once,CASSDWEAQPQHF,TGTGCCAGCAGTGACTGGGAGGCGCAGCCCCAGCATTTT
TRBV19,14,TRBJ1-4,.,.,CASSKTSDNEKLFF,TGTGCCAGTAGTAAAACTAGCGATAATGAAAAACTGTTTTTT
TRBV7-9,16,TRBJ1-4,TRBD1,.,CASSSFGQGTNEKLFF,TGTGCCAGCAGCTCCTTTGGACAGGGGACTAATGAAAAACTGTTTTTT
TRBV30,18,TRBJ1-1,.,.,CAWSLPAWTPSLNTEAFF,TGTGCCTGGAGTTTACCGGCATGGACGCCGAGCTTGAACACTGAAGCTTTCTTT
TRBV27,17,TRBJ2-7,TRBD2,once,CASSSSGRGPAKGEQYF,TGTGCCAGCAGTTCTAGCGGGAGGGGTCCGGCTAAAGGCGAGCAGTACTTC
TRBV11-2,15,TRBJ2-2,.,.,CASSGERGYTGELFF,TGTGCCAGCAGTGGGGAGAGGGGGTACACCGGGGAGCTGTTTTTT
TRBV15,17,TRBJ1-1,.,.,CATSRDLGTETFREAFF,TGTGCCACCAGCAGAGATCTCGGCACAGAGACTTTCCGAGAAGCTTTCTTT
TRBV4-1,15,TRBJ1-1,TRBD1,.,CASSHPQGGHTEAFF,TGCGCCAGCAGCCACCCACAGGGGGGCCACACTGAAGCTTTCTTT
TRBV10-3,14,TRBJ2-2,.,few,CAISESENTGELFF,TGTGCCATCAGTGAGTCGGAGAACACCGGGGAGCTGTTTTTT
TRBV30,13,TRBJ2-7,TRBD1,.,CAWRDRGAYEQYF,TGTGCCTGGCGGGACAGGGGAGCCTACGAGCAGTACTTC
TRBV6-2/TRBV6-3,13,TRBJ2-2,.,.,CATLTGLAGELFF,TGTGCCACTCTGACAGGCCTCGCCGGGGAGCTGTTTTTT
TRBV4-1,15,TRBJ1-1,TRBD1,once,CASSPVTGTNTEAFF,TGCGCCAGCAGCCCCGTGACAGGGACGAACACTGAAGCTTTCTTT
TRBV30,14,TRBJ2-6,.,.,CAWSVGTGANVLTF,TGTGCCTGGAGTGTGGGGACAGGGGCCAACGTCCTGACTTTC
TRBV29-1,15,TRBJ2-2,TRBD1,once,CSVERQGMGTGELFF,TGCAGCGTTGAACGACAGGGGATGGGGACCGGGGAGCTGTTTTTT
TRBV4-1,13,TRBJ1-1,TRBD1,.,CASSPEGQSEAFF,TGCGCCAGCAGCCCCGAGGGACAGTCTGAAGCTTTCTTT
TRBV7-9,15,TRBJ2-7,TRBD2,.,CASSPGLAGFGEQYF,TGTGCCAGCAGCCCAGGACTAGCGGGTTTTGGGGAGCAGTACTTC
TRBV5-6,15,TRBJ1-1,.,.,CASSLVGTQGPEAFF,TGTGCCAGCAGCTTGGTAGGGACCCAAGGCCCCGAAGCTTTCTTT
TRBV28,14,TRBJ2-7,.,once,CASSLTSSPYEQYF,TGTGCCAGCAGTCTAACCTCTAGCCCCTACGAGCAGTACTTC
TRBV5-1,13,TRBJ2-2,.,.,CASRQKNTGELFF,TGCGCCAGCAGACAGAAAAACACCGGGGAGCTGTTTTTT
TRBV27,19,TRBJ2-1,.,.,CASSLSGQSRHVLYNEQFF,TGTGCCAGCAGTTTATCAGGACAGAGTAGACACGTCTTATACAATGAGCAGTTCTTC
TRBV3-1,16,TRBJ2-7,TRBD2,.,CASSRGRGGSSYEQYF,TGTGCCAGCAGCCGGGGACGGGGGGGATCTTCCTACGAGCAGTACTTC
TRBV10-1,13,TRBJ1-5,.,.,CASSERGSQPQHF,TGCGCCAGCAGTGAGCGGGGATCTCAGCCCCAGCATTTT
TRBV6-5,14,TRBJ2-7,TRBD1,.,CASAPGQGPYEQYF,TGTGCCAGCGCCCCGGGACAGGGTCCCTACGAGCAGTACTTC
TRBV15,18,TRBJ2-2,TRBD2,.,CATRPLAGGRGGTGELFF,TGTGCCACCAGACCGCTAGCGGGAGGGCGAGGGGGGACCGGGGAGCTGTTTTTT
TRBV7-6,16,TRBJ2-5,.,.,CASSLSSGSREGTQYF,TGTGCCAGCAGCTTATCATCAGGCTCTAGAGAAGGGACCCAGTACTTC
TRBV3-1,19,TRBJ2-7,TRBD1,.,CASSQTPRWIEGAHYEQYF,TGTGCCAGCAGCCAGACCCCCCGGTGGATAGAGGGGGCCCACTACGAGCAGTACTTC
TRBV18,17,TRBJ2-2,TRBD1,.,CASSPSSDRTNTGELFF,TGTGCCAGCTCACCTAGTTCGGACAGGACGAACACCGGGGAGCTGTTTTTT
TRBV4-1,18,TRBJ2-2,TRBD2,.,CASSQPPTGRTNTGELFF,TGCGCCAGCAGCCAACCCCCCACCGGGAGGACGAACACCGGGGAGCTGTTTTTT
TRBV7-8,14,TRBJ2-7,.,.,CASSLPLPPYEQYF,TGTGCCAGCAGCTTACCCCTACCGCCCTACGAGCAGTACTTC
TRBV5-6,16,TRBJ1-5,TRBD1,.,CASSQSGGPSNQPQHF,TGTGCCAGCAGCCAATCAGGGGGTCCCAGCAATCAGCCCCAGCATTTT
TRBV11-2,16,TRBJ2-1,.,.,CASSPKGIAGTNEQFF,TGTGCCAGCAGCCCCAAGGGAATAGCCGGGACCAATGAGCAGTTCTTC
TRBV7-2,14,TRBJ1-2,.,.,CASSPPNSAYGYTF,TGTGCCAGCAGCCCCCCGAACAGCGCTTATGGCTACACCTTC
TRBV27,11,TRBJ1-1,.,.,CASFSFGQAFF,TGTGCCAGTTTTAGTTTCGGGCAAGCTTTCTTT
TRBV28,14,TRBJ2-7,.,.,CASKDPGGPYEQYF,TGTGCCAGCAAAGACCCCGGTGGTCCCTACGAGCAGTACTTC
TRBV7-8,14,TRBJ1-5,.,.,CASALDRFNQPQHF,TGTGCCAGCGCTTTAGACAGATTCAATCAGCCCCAGCATTTT
TRBV19,13,TRBJ2-1,.,.,CASRTGLYNEQFF,TGTGCCAGTAGGACGGGACTTTACAATGAGCAGTTCTTC
TRBV4-1,14,TRBJ2-5,.,.,CASSQERTQETQYF,TGCGCCAGCAGCCAAGAGAGGACCCAAGAGACCCAGTACTTC
TRBV14,11,TRBJ2-7,.,.,CASSSNYERYF,TGTGCCAGCAGCTCGAACTACGAGCGGTACTTC
TRBV27,13,TRBJ1-6,.,.,CASKPLDPAPLHF,TGTGCCAGCAAACCCCTGGACCCGGCGCCCCTCCACTTT
TRBV4-1,16,TRBJ2-3,TRBD1,.,CASSQHKQGSTDTQYF,TGCGCCAGCAGCCAACATAAACAGGGGTCCACAGATACGCAGTATTTT
TRBV27,15,TRBJ1-2,.,.,CASSLSASGGYGYTF,TGTGCCAGCAGTTTATCCGCCAGCGGGGGCTATGGCTACACCTTC